Below are 29 T cell receptor beta chains sequenced from a single sample in a study of T cell responses to AZD1222 COVID-19 vaccine. TCRdb's table, derived via immunoSEQ multiplex PCR, lists solely in-frame clones and lacks some. Here the sample spans fewer than 110,000 clones, around nine tenths being singletons. The sequences come from peripheral blood, collected 28 days after the second AZD1222 dose. The source is an adult who received the AZD1222 COVID-19 vaccine.

The chain recombines TRBV28 with TRBJ2-7; 7 positions agree with TRBD2. This CDR3 region has 12 residues. Germline V gives CDR1 MDHEN, CDR2 SYDVKM. V shed 6 bases, J shed 6 bases, and the junction held 5 bases outside the gene matches. The CDR3 DNA is TGTGCCAGCAGGGGAGGGCTGCGCGAGCAGTACTTC. It specifies CASRGGLREQYF.

This clone was recorded only once. The chain combines TRBV11-3 with TRBJ2-1, with 15 bases identical to TRBD2. J lost 6 bases, V lost 5 bases, and 5 bases had no gene match. The CDR3 extends over 16 amino acids. Germline CDR1 SGHNT, CDR2 YENEEA. The chain's CDR3 is CASSTGLAGGFNEQFF. CDR3 bases: TGTGCCAGCAGCACGGGACTAGCGGGGGGCTTCAATGAGCAGTTCTTC.

The rearrangement uses TRBV12-3 or TRBV12-4 and TRBJ1-1; D gene ambiguous. V was clipped by 2 bases and J by 3 bases, with 7 bases between them. This CDR3 comprises 13 residues. CDR3: CASSLRWDTEAFF. CDR3 coding DNA: TGTGCCAGCAGTTTAAGGTGGGACACTGAAGCTTTCTTT.

The chain uses TRBV3-1 (or the pseudogene TRBV3-2) and TRBJ1-3; 7 nucleotides line up with TRBD1. Trimming at V came to 2 bases and at J to 7 bases, leaving 5 bases not matched to a gene. From germline, CDR1 is LGHDT and CDR2 YNNKEL (reference sequence). The CDR3 consists of 14 residues. The CDR3 coding sequence is TGTGCCAGCAGCCAACGGAGCAGGGGGAACACCATATATTTT. Translation gives CASSQRSRGNTIYF.

The rearrangement joins TRBV7-2 to TRBJ1-5; 11 nucleotides align to TRBD1. Germline-derived CDR1 and CDR2 are SGHTA and FQGNSA. There are 14 residues in the CDR3. Germline trimming cut 5 bases from V and 6 bases from J; bases unmatched to any gene: 3. The CDR3 loop reads CASSADRGRQPQHF. CDR3 DNA: TGTGCCAGCAGCGCGGACAGGGGGCGTCAGCCCCAGCATTTT.

V usage is TRBV3-1 (or the pseudogene TRBV3-2) and J usage is TRBJ1-1; D remains ambiguous. Germline CDR1 is LGHDT and CDR2 is YNNKEL (reference sequence). This CDR3 has 15 amino acids. Trimming shortened V by 3 bases and J by 11 bases, and 22 bases separated the two germline ends. The CDR3 reads CASSHPQGASTGAFF. The CDR3 region has the DNA TGTGCCAGCAGCCATCCCCAAGGAGCTTCAACGGGCGCTTTCTTT.

The V gene is TRBV4-3, the J gene TRBJ1-4, with TRBD1 identical over 7 bases. The CDR3 runs to 17 residues. The V segment lost 0 bases and the J segment 5 bases; nucleotides outside the gene matches: 9. In germline, CDR1 is LGHNA, CDR2 YSLEER. CDR3 DNA: TGCGCCAGCAGCCAAGACCCGGGACAGCGTTTCAATGAAAAACTGTTTTTT. Protein product: CASSQDPGQRFNEKLFF.

V usage is TRBV24-1 and J usage is TRBJ2-3; no reliable D call. The ends were cut back, 5 bases at V and 1 base at J, with 3 bases in the middle. Germline V CDR1 and CDR2: KGHDR, SFDVKD. This CDR3 has 12 amino acids. The CDR3 region is CATSGGTDTQYF. CDR3 nucleotides: TGTGCCACCAGTGGGGGCACAGATACGCAGTATTTT.

This chain connects TRBV6-2 or TRBV6-3 to TRBJ2-6; D might be TRBD2 (5 bases). Looked up from germline, CDR1 is MNHEY and CDR2 is SVGEGT. The V gene lost 5 bases and the J gene lost 2 bases, with 10 bases spanning the gap. This CDR3 is 15 amino acids long. CDR3 sequence: CASSPVGAGANVLTF. The DNA of the CDR3 is TGTGCCAGCAGTCCCGTCGGGGCTGGGGCCAACGTCCTGACTTTC.

This chain links TRBV4-1 with TRBJ1-5, with TRBD1 identical over 8 bases. V lost 0 bases and J lost 0; bases outside the gene matches: 13. The CDR3 sequence is 20 residues long. Germline V gene data show CDR1 as MGHRA and CDR2 as YSYEKL. The DNA for the CDR3 is TGCGCCAGCAGCCAAGATCCCGCAGGGGGCATGGCCTATAGCAATCAGCCCCAGCATTTT. Its translation is CASSQDPAGGMAYSNQPQHF.

V gene TRBV5-1 combines with J gene TRBJ1-2, with D possibly TRBD1 on 5 matching bases. The CDR3 loop spans 15 amino acids. Trimming took off 1 base at V and 8 bases at J, with 18 bases between the two ends. Germline loops: CDR1 SGHRS, CDR2 YFSETQ. DNA of the CDR3: TGCGCCAGCAGCTTGTTCGACAGCGTAACTGAAGGCTACACCTTC. This codes for CASSLFDSVTEGYTF. The full variable domain, with the rest looked up from reference TRBV5-1 and TRBJ1-2, is KAGVTQTPRYLIKTRGQQVTLSCSPISGHRSVSWYQQTPGQGLQFLFEYFSETQRNKGNFPGRFSGRQFSNSRSEMNVSTLELGDSALYLCASSLFDSVTEGYTFGSGTRLTVV.

This chain connects TRBV11-2 to TRBJ2-6, with a weak D call TRBD2 (5 bases). Trimming removed 2 bases at V and 0 bases at J, with 17 bases between. Germline CDR1 and CDR2: SGHAT and FQNNGV. This CDR3 is 19 amino acids long. Here the CDR3 reads CASSLFPGMGSSGANVLTF. CDR3 in DNA: TGTGCCAGCAGCTTATTCCCGGGAATGGGGAGCTCTGGGGCCAACGTCCTGACTTTC. Full variable domain (rest looked up from reference TRBV11-2 and TRBJ2-6): EAGVAQSPRYKIIEKRQSVAFWCNPISGHATLYWYQQILGQGPKLLIQFQNNGVVDDSQLPKDRFSAERLKGVDSTLKIQPAKLEDSAVYLCASSLFPGMGSSGANVLTFGAGSRLTVL.

The rearrangement links TRBV13 to TRBJ2-1; TRBD2 is a possible D gene (6 bases). This CDR3 is 15 amino acids long. In germline, CDR1 is PRHDT, CDR2 FYEKMQ (reference sequence). The V and J ends lost 6 bases and 2 bases respectively, with 14 bases between them. The CDR3 sequence: CASRSGEAPYNEQFF. DNA for the CDR3: TGTGCCAGCAGATCTGGGGAGGCCCCCTACAATGAGCAGTTCTTC.

The chain joins TRBV25-1 to TRBJ1-4; the match to TRBD1 covers 9 bases. The germline V gene has CDR1 MGHDK and CDR2 SYGVNS. With 1 base clipped from V and 7 bases from J, the junction kept 4 bases outside the gene matches. The CDR3 length is 15 residues. CDR3 protein: CASSESGTGREKLFF. The CDR3 DNA reads TGTGCCAGCAGTGAATCCGGGACAGGGCGTGAAAAACTGTTTTTT.

The chain employs TRBV27 and TRBJ2-1; TRBD2 matches at 9 bases. CDR3 length: 16 amino acids. V shed 6 bases, J shed 4 bases, and the junction held 10 bases outside the gene matches. Germline V gene sequence: CDR1 MNHEY, CDR2 SMNVEV (reference sequence). CDR3 coding DNA: TGTGCCAGCAGGAGGCCGTTGACTAGCGGATACAATGAGCAGTTCTTC. Its protein product is CASRRPLTSGYNEQFF.

This clone is a singleton in its sample. This chain links TRBV7-2 with TRBJ1-2; 7 bases are a match to TRBD1. This CDR3 spans 15 amino acids. The trim removed 3 bases at V and 4 bases at J, leaving 8 bases unmatched. The V gene's germline CDR1 is SGHTA and CDR2 FQGNSA. This CDR3 reads CASSFGQGEGYGYTF. In DNA form, the CDR3 reads TGTGCCAGCAGCTTTGGGCAGGGGGAGGGCTATGGCTACACCTTC.

The chain has TRBV5-1 and TRBJ2-1; 13 bases agree with TRBD2. Looked up from germline, CDR1 is SGHRS and CDR2 is YFSETQ. After removal of 4 bases from V and 5 bases from J, the junction contained 3 bases not matched to a gene. The CDR3 contains 15 residues. The CDR3: CASSPTSGGNNEQFF. The CDR3 DNA follows: TGCGCCAGCAGCCCGACTAGCGGGGGGAACAATGAGCAGTTCTTC.

V usage is TRBV19 and J usage is TRBJ1-5; D is undetermined. The CDR3 has 16 residues. V was shortened by 4 bases and J by 0 bases, with 13 bases between the two germline ends. Germline V gene lookup returns CDR1 LNHDA and CDR2 SQIVND (reference sequence). The CDR3 loop reads CASSNEFSGSNQPQHF. The CDR3 coding sequence is TGTGCCAGTAGTAACGAGTTCTCGGGTAGCAATCAGCCCCAGCATTTT.

The chain is built from TRBV5-4 and TRBJ2-1, with TRBD2 matching over 8 bases. CDR1 is SGHNT, CDR2 YYREEE, per germline (reference sequence). The CDR3 loop spans 14 amino acids. Trimming took 2 bases from V and 4 from J; bases not matched to a gene: 2. The CDR3 is CASSFSSGYNEQFF. DNA of the CDR3: TGTGCCAGCAGCTTCTCTAGCGGGTACAATGAGCAGTTCTTC. The whole variable domain, filled in from reference TRBV5-4 and TRBJ2-1, reads ETGVTQSPTHLIKTRGQQVTLRCSSQSGHNTVSWYQQALGQGPQFIFQYYREEENGRGNFPPRFSGLQFPNYSSELNVNALELDDSALYLCASSFSSGYNEQFFGPGTRLTVL.

The V gene is TRBV27, the J gene TRBJ1-1; D not resolved. This CDR3 contains 15 residues. The germline gives CDR1 MNHEY, CDR2 SMNVEV (reference sequence). V lost 4 bases to trimming and J lost 0 bases, with 12 bases between them. CDR3 amino acids: CASSSRTDLNTEAFF. The CDR3 bases are TGTGCCAGCAGTTCGAGGACCGATTTGAACACTGAAGCTTTCTTT.

The CDR3 DNA is TGTGCCAGCAGCTTCACCCCAGGGTTCAATCAGCCCCAGCATTTT. Its protein product is CASSFTPGFNQPQHF. The chain couples TRBV27 to TRBJ1-5; a weak D match, TRBD1 (5 bases). The CDR3 totals 15 residues. V was pared by 6 bases and J by 3 bases, with 15 bases between. CDR1 is MNHEY and CDR2 is SMNVEV in the germline V gene (reference sequence).

This chain links TRBV9 with TRBJ1-2; 9 nucleotides line up with TRBD1. Germline-derived CDR1 and CDR2 are SGDLS and YYNGEE. Germline trimming cut 3 bases from V and 3 bases from J; bases unmatched to any gene: 3. This CDR3 region has 14 residues. This chain's CDR3 is CASSAGTGHYGYTF. CDR3 DNA sequence: TGTGCCAGCAGCGCAGGGACAGGGCACTATGGCTACACCTTC.

J is TRBJ2-6 and V is TRBV28, with TRBD2 as a possible D gene (7 bases). CDR3 size: 16 residues. CDR1 is MDHEN, CDR2 SYDVKM, per germline. Trimming pared 8 bases from V and 3 bases from J, leaving 17 bases between. The CDR3 sequence: CASGPEGGFGANVLTF. CDR3 sequence (DNA): TGTGCCAGCGGTCCAGAGGGGGGGTTTGGGGCCAACGTCCTGACTTTC.

The rearrangement links TRBV11-2 to TRBJ2-2; 7 nucleotides line up with TRBD1. V shed 8 bases, J shed 3 bases, and the junction held 3 bases outside the gene matches. The germline V gene encodes CDR1 SGHAT and CDR2 FQNNGV. This CDR3 contains 13 residues. The CDR3, as DNA: TGTGCCAGCGCAGGGGGAGACACCGGGGAGCTGTTTTTT. Translating gives CASAGGDTGELFF.

The chain employs TRBV29-1 and TRBJ1-1; D ambiguous. Germline lookup yields CDR1 SQVTM and CDR2 ANQGSEA. This CDR3 has 13 amino acids. Trimming took off 3 bases at V and 1 base at J, with 9 bases between the two ends. CDR3 in amino acids: CSVDRHPNTEAFF. The CDR3 coding sequence is TGCAGCGTTGATCGGCACCCGAACACTGAAGCTTTCTTT.

The gene calls are TRBV13 and TRBJ2-7; D is perhaps TRBD1 (6 bases). This CDR3 spans 12 amino acids. Germline assignment: CDR1 PRHDT and CDR2 FYEKMQ (reference sequence). V lost 4 bases and J 6 bases, leaving 10 bases between the germline ends. The CDR3 nucleotides are TGTGCCAGCAGCTCCAGGGGTCCCGAGCAGTACTTC. Residues: CASSSRGPEQYF.

This chain joins TRBV6-2 or TRBV6-3 and TRBJ1-4; D remains unclear. CDR3 length: 12 amino acids. CDR1 MNHEY and CDR2 SVGEGT come from the germline V gene. Between the trimmed V and J ends, which lost 6 bases and 8 bases, there was a span of 10 bases. This CDR3 is CASSATREKLFF. CDR3 bases: TGTGCCAGCAGCGCAACCCGAGAAAAACTGTTTTTT.

This clone occurred once. This chain joins TRBV18 and TRBJ2-5, with D maybe TRBD2 (6 bases). Germline V lookup: CDR1 KGHSH, CDR2 LQKENI. The V gene lost 0 bases and the J gene lost 4 bases, with 6 bases spanning the gap. The CDR3 is 13 amino acids. The CDR3 region has the DNA TGTGCCAGCTCACCACCGGGGGGAGAGACCCAGTACTTC. Translated: CASSPPGGETQYF.

V usage is TRBV24-1 and J usage is TRBJ2-1; D is possibly TRBD1 (5 bases). The CDR3 totals 14 residues. V lost 0 bases to trimming and J lost 8 bases, with 10 bases between them. Looked up from germline, CDR1 is KGHDR and CDR2 is SFDVKD. The CDR3 DNA reads TGTGCCACCAGTGATTTGCCCCCCAGGGATGAGCAGTTCTTC. Amino acid sequence: CATSDLPPRDEQFF.